This T cell receptor beta chain was identified during a study of blood T cell repertoires in COVID-19. Across the whole study: Whether acute or convalescent, the COVID-19 samples came from the United States, Italy and Spain.

Original methodology: Researchers report that nucleated cell counts were estimated from reference gene primer amplification. TCRdb keeps only in-frame clones here, not all; method: immunoSEQ multiplex PCR. V and J calls and clone size are those listed in that table; D and trimming were worked out from the DNA. Among about half a million clones listed, 89% were seen once. The CDR3 has 16 amino acids. V was cut by 7 bases and J by 4 bases, with 20 bases left in between. The chain combines TRBV23-1 with TRBJ1-3, with a weak D call TRBD1 (6 bases). TRBV23-1 is an ORF, with its function uncertain. The specimen sequenced was peripheral blood. The origin of this receptor is a man between 18 and 35 years old with COVID-19, enrolled during active disease. CDR3 sequence: CASTPPPGAAGNTIYF. CDR3 sequence (DNA): TGCGCCAGCACTCCCCCCCCAGGGGCGGCCGGAAACACCATATATTTT.